Presented here are 3 T cell receptor beta chains from one specimen sequenced in a study of blood T cell repertoires in COVID-19. Clones were read by immunoSEQ multiplex PCR, and TCRdb kept only the in-frame ones, dropping some. Of about 160,000 clones in the sample, 60% to 80% were seen once. Specimen: peripheral blood. The origin of the receptors is a man aged 65-85 years with acute or convalescent COVID-19.

The chain carries TRBV3-1 (or the pseudogene TRBV3-2) and TRBJ2-1, with TRBD1 identical over 8 bases. Germline V lookup: CDR1 LGHDT, CDR2 YNNKEL (reference sequence). There are 14 residues in the CDR3. Unmatched junction bases numbered 1, after V lost 2 bases and J lost 4 bases. DNA of the CDR3: TGTGCCAGCAGCCAAACAGGGGGGTACAATGAGCAGTTCTTC. Protein: CASSQTGGYNEQFF.

The chain recombines TRBV5-6 with TRBJ2-3, with 10 bases lining up with TRBD2. The V gene end was trimmed by 4 bases and the J gene end by 1 base; junction bases not matched to a gene: 6. The CDR3 spans 16 residues. Germline V gene data show CDR1 as SGHDT and CDR2 as YYEEEE. CDR3 bases: TGTGCCAGCAGCGCCGCCGGGACTAGCGGCACAGATACGCAGTATTTT. It specifies CASSAAGTSGTDTQYF.

The V call is TRBV5-5, the J call TRBJ2-1, with unresolved D. The V gene lost 0 bases and the J gene lost 0 bases, with 10 bases spanning the gap. Germline V gives CDR1 SGHKS, CDR2 YYEKEE (reference sequence). CDR3 length: 16 amino acids. CDR3 loop: CASSLGAASSYNEQFF. Here the CDR3 DNA reads TGTGCCAGCAGCTTGGGGGCCGCGAGCTCCTACAATGAGCAGTTCTTC.